These T cell receptor beta chains were read from a single sample in a study of beta chain features in type 1 diabetes. Repertoires were generated with immunoSEQ multiplex PCR, while TCRdb's copy carries only in-frame clones and drops some. The table lists 120,000 to 150,000 clones, 9.7% of them singletons. Sequenced material: central memory CD4+ T cells from blood. The receptors were gathered from a woman aged 35 to 49 in good health. Both conserved end residues are part of each CDR3. Fields, in order: J gene, clone size, D gene, V gene, CDR3 DNA, CDR3 protein. A D gene is named only where the DNA matches it firmly. Only some rows state a clone size, as once, few, many or a class for expanded clones.

TRBJ2-7,.,.,TRBV6-1,TGTGCCAGCAACGGACAGCCCTACGAGCAGTACTTC,CASNGQPYEQYF
TRBJ1-1,few,TRBD1,TRBV5-5,TGTGCCAGCAGTGCTAAATACCGGGACAGGGTCTCGAACACTGAAGCTTTCTTT,CASSAKYRDRVSNTEAFF
TRBJ1-2,.,.,TRBV19,TGTGCCAGTAGGATGCCGGCAGGGATCGGCTACACCTTC,CASRMPAGIGYTF
TRBJ2-3,many,TRBD1,TRBV29-1,TGCAGCGTGCAGGGACAGCCAGATACGCAGTATTTT,CSVQGQPDTQYF
TRBJ2-7,.,TRBD1,TRBV18,TGTGCCAGTGTGCGGACAGGGGTAGACGAGCAGTACTTC,CASVRTGVDEQYF
TRBJ2-5,.,TRBD1,TRBV5-4,TGTGCCAGCAGCTTGGTGGGACAGTACAAAGAGACCCAGTACTTC,CASSLVGQYKETQYF
TRBJ1-1,many,.,TRBV9,TGTGCCAGCAGCGTAGGCACAGGGACGATGAACACTGAAGCTTTCTTT,CASSVGTGTMNTEAFF
TRBJ2-1,few,.,TRBV5-4,TGTGCCAGCAGCGGGGAGATCAGGTCCTACAATGAGCAGTTCTTC,CASSGEIRSYNEQFF
TRBJ1-2,few,TRBD1,TRBV2,TGTGCCAGCAGTTCCGACAGGGGGCGTCTTAAGGGCTACACCTTC,CASSSDRGRLKGYTF
TRBJ2-2,.,.,TRBV6-6,TGTGCCAGCAGCTCCGGGACAACCACGAGCACCGGGGAGCTGTTTTTT,CASSSGTTTSTGELFF
TRBJ1-1,.,.,TRBV6-5,TGTGCCAGCAGAAGCGCAGCGGGGGAAGCTTTCTTT,CASRSAAGEAFF
TRBJ2-2,few,TRBD2,TRBV5-1,TGCGCCAGCAGCTTGGGGACTAGCGGGGGGACCACCGGGGAGCTGTTTTTT,CASSLGTSGGTTGELFF
TRBJ2-2,few,.,TRBV2,TGTGCCAGCACCAACGAGATCCGGCGGTCGGGCACCGGGGAGCTGTTTTTT,CASTNEIRRSGTGELFF
TRBJ1-1,.,.,TRBV11-2,TGTGCCAGCAGCTTATCAGTGAACACTGAAGCTTTCTTT,CASSLSVNTEAFF
TRBJ1-6,once,.,TRBV6-6,TGTGCCAGCAGCCCCCGTGGGAGGGCGGGAGGTTCACCCCTCCACTTT,CASSPRGRAGGSPLHF
TRBJ2-1,few,TRBD1,TRBV15,TGTGCCACCAGCAGAGATGTGACAGGGGTATGGTATGAGCAGTTCTTC,CATSRDVTGVWYEQFF
TRBJ2-7,few,.,TRBV5-4,TGTGCCAGCAGCTTATCAGGTAGCTCCTACGAGCAGTACTTC,CASSLSGSSYEQYF
TRBJ1-2,few,TRBD1,TRBV7-2,TGTGCCAGCAGCACCCCCGGGACAGGCGAGCTCGGGGGGACCTTC,CASSTPGTGELGGTF
TRBJ2-7,few,TRBD1,TRBV13,TGTGCCAGCAGCTCCCTCGGGACAGCCGGCTCCTACGAGCAGTACTTC,CASSSLGTAGSYEQYF
TRBJ2-1,few,.,TRBV5-1,TGCGCCAGCAGATCCCGCCAGACCGGGGCCTACAATGAGCAGTTCTTC,CASRSRQTGAYNEQFF
TRBJ2-5,few,.,TRBV19,TGTGCCAGTAGTATAGATCGACAGCAAGAGACCCAGTACTTC,CASSIDRQQETQYF
TRBJ1-5,.,TRBD1,TRBV18,TGTGCCAGCTCACCAGGACTGAGGTCCGGGACAGGCGCTAATCAGCCCCAGCATTTT,CASSPGLRSGTGANQPQHF
TRBJ1-1,many,.,TRBV25-1,TGTGCCAGCAGTGCGCCAGGGTTAGCAGCTTTCTTT,CASSAPGLAAFF
TRBJ2-7,few,TRBD1,TRBV5-6,TGTGCCAGCAGCTTGCCTGGGACAGCTTACGAGCAGTACTTC,CASSLPGTAYEQYF
TRBJ2-5,few,.,TRBV7-7,TGTGCTAGCAGTTCCGGAGAGACCCAGTACTTC,CASSSGETQYF
TRBJ2-2,.,.,TRBV4-3,TGCGCCAGCAGCCAAGATCTAATAGCGGAGACCGGGGAGCTGTTTTTT,CASSQDLIAETGELFF
TRBJ2-5,.,.,TRBV11-3,TGTGCCAGCAGCTTAGCTAGTCAAGAGACCCAGTACTTC,CASSLASQETQYF
TRBJ1-1,.,.,TRBV5-1,TGCGCCAGCAGCTTTCAGTCAGGCCAGAACACTGAAGCTTTCTTT,CASSFQSGQNTEAFF
TRBJ1-2,.,.,TRBV11-2,TGTGCCAGCAGCTTAGAAAGAGGGACTAACTATGGCTACACCTTC,CASSLERGTNYGYTF
TRBJ2-7,few,.,TRBV7-8,TGTGCCAGCAGCTACGAGAGCAGGGAATACGAGCAGTACTTC,CASSYESREYEQYF
TRBJ1-6,.,.,TRBV21-1,TGTGCCAGCAGCCCTCGTAGCCGCTGGGCACCCCTCCACTTT,CASSPRSRWAPLHF
TRBJ2-3,.,.,TRBV5-5,TGTGCCAGCAATCGGCAGGTTAGCACAGATACGCAGTATTTT,CASNRQVSTDTQYF
TRBJ1-2,.,.,TRBV2,TGTGCCAGCAGTCTGGACAGCGGGGCTAACTATGGCTACACCTTC,CASSLDSGANYGYTF
TRBJ1-2,few,.,TRBV11-2,TGTGCCAGCAGCCAAACCCGGTCTGGCTACACCTTC,CASSQTRSGYTF
TRBJ2-1,few,TRBD2,TRBV9,TGTGCCAGCAGCGTCTTGGGGGGGAGCTCCTACAATGAGCAGTTCTTC,CASSVLGGSSYNEQFF
TRBJ2-1,.,.,TRBV5-5,TGTGCCAGCAGCCTTAACTTTGAGCAGTTCTTC,CASSLNFEQFF
TRBJ1-2,.,.,TRBV28,TGTGCCAGCAGTTTGACGGGGGACTATGGCTACACCTTC,CASSLTGDYGYTF
TRBJ1-2,.,.,TRBV6-5,TGTGCCAGCAGTTACGACACGAACTATGGCTACACCTTC,CASSYDTNYGYTF
TRBJ1-5,.,.,TRBV2,TGTGCCAGCAGTTCACAGGTTAGCAATCAGCCCCAGCATTTT,CASSSQVSNQPQHF
TRBJ2-3,.,.,TRBV7-2,TGTGCCAGCAGCGCCACAGGGCTGAGGACAGATACGCAGTATTTT,CASSATGLRTDTQYF
TRBJ1-4,.,.,TRBV7-9,TGTGCCAGCAGCTTAAATCCGGGCGAGGGTAATGAAAAACTGTTTTTT,CASSLNPGEGNEKLFF
TRBJ2-1,few,TRBD2,TRBV19,TGTGCCAGTAGTCCCCGCGGGGGATATGAGCAGTTCTTC,CASSPRGGYEQFF
TRBJ2-5,few,TRBD2,TRBV5-5,TGTGCCAGCAGCTTGGGACTAGCGGGGGGCAACCAAGAGACCCAGTACTTC,CASSLGLAGGNQETQYF
TRBJ1-5,.,.,TRBV19,TGTGCCAGTAGTGGACAGTCTAGCAATCAGCCCCAGCATTTT,CASSGQSSNQPQHF
TRBJ2-2,few,.,TRBV29-1,TGCAGCGTTGGGCAGGCGAACACCGGGGAGCTGTTTTTT,CSVGQANTGELFF
TRBJ1-1,.,.,TRBV18,TGTGCCAGCTCACCACAGGACAGACACACTGAAGCTTTCTTT,CASSPQDRHTEAFF
TRBJ2-1,few,.,TRBV5-1,TGCGCCAGCAGCTTGGAGCCCTACAATGAGCAGTTCTTC,CASSLEPYNEQFF